This T cell receptor (beta chain) was sequenced for a study of shared clonotypes between healthy human individuals. About the study: With ages of 18 to 49, the donors were a couple of women and a few men.

Genomic DNA belonging to each subset was distributed in equal measure over several immunoSEQ plates. Libraries were prepared by immunoSEQ multiplex PCR; TCRdb keeps only in-frame clonotypes and omits some of them. The sample lists roughly 2.2 million clones, 80% to 95% occurring once. Trimming pared 6 bases from V and 5 bases from J, leaving 10 bases between. Germline loops: CDR1 MGHDK, CDR2 SYGVNS. This CDR3 has 13 residues. Specimen: naive CD4+ T cells from PBMCs. Subset: CD45RA+ positively selected. The receptor's source is a man aged 18 to 30 in good health. Some clones in this sample may be carry-over from other donors' samples. V usage is TRBV25-1 and J usage is TRBJ2-2; the D is unclear. The CDR3 loop reads CASRLMGTGELFF. CDR3 sequence (DNA): TGTGCCAGCAGGTTAATGGGGACCGGGGAGCTGTTTTTT.